These 20 T cell receptor beta chains share one sample of origin, sequenced in a study of CD8 T cells in Susac syndrome. Random hexamers primed reverse transcription of about 0.5 to 1 ug RNA. TCRdb fed the immunoSEQ multiplex PCR reads into MiXCR, producing one record per CDR3 protein. The sample holds about 100,000 distinct CDR3 sequences, about 95% seen once. Sequenced material: CD8+ T cells from PBMCs. All receptors derive from a human donor with Susac syndrome.

V gene TRBV6-6 combines with J gene TRBJ2-7, with TRBD2 matching 7 bases. V gave up 2 bases and J gave up 3 bases; unmatched junction bases: 10. This CDR3 contains 16 residues. Germline lookup yields CDR1 MNHNY and CDR2 SVGAGI (reference sequence). The CDR3 region has the DNA TGTGCCAGCAGTTACAAAACTAGCGATCTTCACTACGAGCAGTACTTC. Encoded protein: CASSYKTSDLHYEQYF.

This chain links TRBV28 with TRBJ2-1, with unresolved D. In germline, CDR1 is MDHEN, CDR2 SYDVKM. V lost 8 bases to trimming and J lost 15 bases, with 14 bases between them. The CDR3 runs 10 residues. The CDR3 DNA reads as TGTGCCAGCGGGCAGGTCTCTCGGTTCTTC. Translation gives CASGQVSRFF. The variable domain in full, completed from reference TRBV28 and TRBJ2-1, reads DVKVTQSSRYLVKRTGEKVFLECVQDMDHENMFWYRQDPGLGLRLIYFSYDVKMKEKGDIPEGYSVSREKKERFSLILESASTNQTSMYLCASGQVSRFFGPGTRLTVL.

The chain joins TRBV29-1 to TRBJ2-5; 8 bases agree with TRBD1. CDR1 is SQVTM and CDR2 is ANQGSEA in the germline V gene. The CDR3 has 15 amino acids. V gave up 4 bases and J gave up 1 base; unmatched junction bases: 8. CDR3 region: CSVAGRQGSQETQYF. CDR3 in DNA: TGCAGCGTTGCTGGGCGACAGGGGTCCCAAGAGACCCAGTACTTC.

This clonotype was observed a single time. The chain combines TRBV3-1 with TRBJ1-4; unclear D gene. There are 15 residues in the CDR3. V was shortened by 5 bases and J by 3 bases, with 13 bases between the two germline ends. CDR1 is LGHDT and CDR2 is YNNKEL in the germline V gene (reference sequence). CDR3 loop: CASSEPGIANEKLFF. DNA for the CDR3: TGTGCCAGCAGCGAACCGGGAATAGCTAATGAAAAACTGTTTTTT. The entire variable domain, with the rest obtained from reference TRBV3-1 and TRBJ1-4, is as follows: DTAVSQTPKYLVTQMGNDKSIKCEQNLGHDTMYWYKQDSKKFLKIMFSYNNKELIINETVPNRFSPKSPDKAHLNLHINSLELGDSAVYFCASSEPGIANEKLFFGSGTQLSVL.

V is TRBV3-1 and J is TRBJ2-5; D is perhaps TRBD1 (5 bases). Germline CDR1 and CDR2: LGHDT and YNNKEL (reference sequence). This CDR3 contains 15 residues. Trimming shortened V by 1 base and J by 3 bases, and 12 bases separated the two germline ends. CDR3 DNA: TGTGCCAGCAGCCAAGTAGGGGCCCTAGAAGAGACCCAGTACTTC. As protein: CASSQVGALEETQYF.

V and J are TRBV29-1 and TRBJ1-5, with 11 nucleotides matching TRBD1. V shed 3 bases and J 6 bases; nucleotides not matched to a gene: 7. CDR1 is SQVTM and CDR2 is ANQGSEA in the germline V gene. The CDR3 consists of 15 residues. The CDR3 DNA reads as TGCAGCGTTGAGCTGGCCGGGACAGGGGGTCAGCCCCAGCATTTT. This gives the protein CSVELAGTGGQPQHF.

This rearrangement joins TRBV7-9 to TRBJ1-1, with a possible D match to TRBD1 (5 bases). The germline V gene has CDR1 SEHNR and CDR2 FQNEAQ (reference sequence). The CDR3 has 15 residues. V was pared by 4 bases and J by 1 base, with 13 bases between. CDR3 protein: CASSSLEGRNTEAFF. The DNA for the CDR3 is TGTGCCAGCAGCTCGTTGGAGGGGCGGAACACTGAAGCTTTCTTT.

The chain combines TRBV6-2 or TRBV6-3 with TRBJ1-1; tentative D call: TRBD1 (5 bases). The ends were cut back, 2 bases at V and 2 bases at J, with 9 bases in the middle. The germline V gene has CDR1 MNHEY and CDR2 SVGEGT. The CDR3 has 14 residues. The CDR3 loop reads CASSYRDLNTEAFF. The CDR3 DNA is TGTGCCAGCAGTTACCGGGACCTTAACACTGAAGCTTTCTTT.

The DNA for the CDR3 is TGTGCCACCAGCAGAAGTATCAGAGGGGACTATGGCTACACCTTC. Translated: CATSRSIRGDYGYTF. The chain recombines TRBV15 with TRBJ1-2, with D maybe TRBD1 (5 bases). Trimming removed 2 bases at V and 3 bases at J, with 13 bases between. Looked up from germline, CDR1 is LNHNV and CDR2 is YYDKDF (reference sequence). CDR3 size: 15 residues.

The chain combines TRBV5-1 with TRBJ1-5, with TRBD1 as a possible D gene (6 bases). This CDR3 has 13 amino acids. Germline loops: CDR1 SGHRS, CDR2 YFSETQ. The V gene lost 5 bases and the J gene lost 6 bases, with 12 bases spanning the gap. CDR3 sequence: CASRLGAGQPQHF. In DNA form, the CDR3 reads TGCGCCAGCAGGCTGGGGGCGGGTCAGCCCCAGCATTTT.

This clonotype was picked up a small number of times. CDR3 sequence (DNA): TGTGCCAGCAGCCAAGCCGGACTAGCGGGGGGCGATGAGCAGTTCTTC. Translation: CASSQAGLAGGDEQFF. This chain uses TRBV14 with TRBJ2-1, with 14 nucleotides matching TRBD2. This CDR3 has 16 residues. V was clipped by 1 base and J by 8 bases; unmatched bases: 4. CDR1 is SGHDN and CDR2 is FVKESK in the germline V gene.

The chain has TRBV18 and TRBJ2-1; possibly TRBD2 for D (5 bases). Looked up from germline, CDR1 is KGHSH and CDR2 is LQKENI. This CDR3 comprises 17 residues. Trimming shortened V by 4 bases and J by 0 bases, and 16 bases separated the two germline ends. The CDR3: CASSRVSERSSYNEQFF. In nucleotides, the CDR3 is TGTGCCAGCTCACGGGTGTCGGAGCGGAGCTCCTACAATGAGCAGTTCTTC.

This chain joins TRBV6-9 and TRBJ2-1; TRBD2 agrees at 7 bases. This CDR3 comprises 16 residues. Trimming removed 5 bases from V and 6 bases from J; junction bases left unmatched: 13. Germline V gives CDR1 MNHGY, CDR2 SVAAGI. CDR3 residues: CASSISLASVCNEQFF. In DNA, the CDR3 is TGTGCCAGCAGTATCTCACTAGCGTCGGTGTGCAATGAGCAGTTCTTC.

The gene calls are TRBV14 and TRBJ1-5, with 8 bases identical to TRBD1. CDR3 length: 13 residues. V gave up 4 bases and J gave up 9 bases; unmatched junction bases: 5. Germline-derived CDR1 and CDR2 are SGHDN and FVKESK. CDR3 bases: TGTGCCAGCAGCCGGGACAGGTATACGCCCCAGCATTTT. It yields the protein CASSRDRYTPQHF.

This CDR3 is CSVVVKGQNRYEQYF. The CDR3 DNA reads TGCAGCGTTGTGGTAAAGGGTCAAAACCGCTACGAGCAGTACTTC. The chain uses TRBV29-1 and TRBJ2-7, with D unclear. The CDR3 sequence is 15 residues long. V dropped 4 bases and J dropped 3 bases, with 19 bases sitting between them. The germline V gene encodes CDR1 SQVTM and CDR2 ANQGSEA.

This chain joins TRBV28 and TRBJ2-7; D is ambiguous. The CDR3 is made up of 14 amino acids. The V and J ends lost 7 bases and 6 bases respectively, with 19 bases between them. Germline V gene lookup returns CDR1 MDHEN and CDR2 SYDVKM. DNA of the CDR3: TGTGCCAGCACACGTGTGCAATTCTCGAGCGAGCAGTACTTC. Protein sequence: CASTRVQFSSEQYF. Based on the CDR3 plus reference TRBV28 and TRBJ2-7, the full variable domain is DVKVTQSSRYLVKRTGEKVFLECVQDMDHENMFWYRQDPGLGLRLIYFSYDVKMKEKGDIPEGYSVSREKKERFSLILESASTNQTSMYLCASTRVQFSSEQYFGPGTRLTVT.

CDR3 protein: CSASLGGQETQYF. The CDR3 region has the DNA TGCAGTGCTTCACTAGGGGGGCAAGAGACCCAGTACTTC. V usage is TRBV20-1 and J usage is TRBJ2-5; D tentatively fits TRBD1 or TRBD2 (6 bases each). Germline lookup yields CDR1 DFQATT and CDR2 SNEGSKA (reference sequence). The CDR3 consists of 13 residues. V shed 5 bases and J shed 2 bases, with 12 bases lying between them.

This clonotype was recorded only once. This rearrangement joins TRBV11-2 to TRBJ2-6, with D hard to call. V lost 5 bases to trimming and J lost 0 bases, with 17 bases between them. Per the germline V gene, CDR1 is SGHAT and CDR2 is FQNNGV. This CDR3 is built from 18 residues. CDR3 sequence reads: CASSLPRPVHSGANVLTF. In nucleotides, the CDR3 is TGTGCCAGCAGCCTCCCGCGCCCGGTTCACTCTGGGGCCAACGTCCTGACTTTC.

This chain connects TRBV6-1 to TRBJ1-1, with unresolved D. From germline, CDR1 is MNHNS and CDR2 SASEGT. Trimming cost V 0 bases and J 1 base, with 3 bases left between them. The CDR3 runs 13 residues. The CDR3 DNA is TGTGCCAGCAGTGAAGCAGAGAACACTGAAGCTTTCTTT. Translation: CASSEAENTEAFF.

V usage is TRBV29-1 and J usage is TRBJ2-1; TRBD2 matches 13 bases. The CDR3 is 18 residues long. Trimming at V came to 5 bases and at J to 4 bases, leaving 14 bases not matched to a gene. CDR1 and CDR2 from the germline V gene are SQVTM and ANQGSEA. The CDR3 DNA reads as TGCAGCGTTTGGGGGGCCTCACTAGCGGGAGGGGTATACAATGAGCAGTTCTTC. Residues: CSVWGASLAGGVYNEQFF.